Listed below are T cell receptor beta chains from one sample, sequenced in a study of control samples from healthy donors and cancer patients. Sequencing was performed with immunoSEQ multiplex PCR; in TCRdb, only in-frame clones are kept and a portion is missing. The table has more than 90,000 clones, about 89% seen once. The specimen was blood. The receptors stem from a man aged 25 to 40 in good health. The CDR3 runs from the conserved cysteine through the conserved F or W. The D gene is left open where the match is weak. Clone size is not always given. Where it is, it says once, few, many or a class for expanded clones.

D	V	J	size	DNA	CDR3
TRBD2	TRBV30	TRBJ2-1	-	TGTGCCTGGAGTGGGGCAAGCGGGAGGGCCCGTGAGCAGTTCTTC	CAWSGASGRAREQFF
-	TRBV18	TRBJ2-5	few	TGTGCCAGCTCAGGCGAACTTCAAGAGACCCAGTACTTC	CASSGELQETQYF
TRBD1	TRBV19	TRBJ2-5	-	TGTGCCAGTATGCGCTCCTCGACAGGGGGCTGGGAGACCCAGTACTTC	CASMRSSTGGWETQYF
TRBD1	TRBV11-2	TRBJ1-3	-	TGTGCCAGCAGCTTAGCGGGGACAGTTGGAAACACCATATATTTT	CASSLAGTVGNTIYF
-	TRBV5-1	TRBJ2-1	-	TGCGCCAGCAGCTTTTCGCCTTTTTCCGGGGGCTACAATGAGCAGTTCTTC	CASSFSPFSGGYNEQFF
-	TRBV5-5	TRBJ1-4	-	TGTGCCAGCAGCTGGGGGGGTATAACGAATGAAAAACTGTTTTTT	CASSWGGITNEKLFF
-	TRBV15	TRBJ2-7	-	TGTGCCACCAGCAGAGGGGCTGAGGGCGCCTACGAGCAGTACTTC	CATSRGAEGAYEQYF
TRBD2	TRBV19	TRBJ2-1	-	TGTGCCAGTAGTATTACTGGACTAGCGGGGAATGAGCAGTTCTTC	CASSITGLAGNEQFF
-	TRBV6-4	TRBJ1-1	-	TGTGCCAGCAGTGACTCGAGCAGGAACACTGAAGCTTTCTTT	CASSDSSRNTEAFF
TRBD1	TRBV7-6	TRBJ1-1	-	TGTGCCAGCAGCTTAGAAGGGGCAGGGGGCAGTTCAGCTTTCTTT	CASSLEGAGGSSAFF
-	TRBV30	TRBJ1-1	few	TGTGCCTGGAGTGGGACGCAAACTGAAGCTTTCTTT	CAWSGTQTEAFF
-	TRBV2	TRBJ2-1	-	TGTGCCAGCACCACGGGCCGGGGCAAACGGAGAAATGAGCAGTTCTTC	CASTTGRGKRRNEQFF
TRBD1	TRBV9	TRBJ2-1	-	TGTGCCAGCAGCTCCCAGGGGGAGAATTCCTACAATGAGCAGTTCTTC	CASSSQGENSYNEQFF